The 6 T cell receptor beta chains given below trace back to one sample, sequenced in a study of tumor-infiltrating lymphocytes in primary liver carcinoma. Germline DNA was also extracted, and blood RNA derived from unsorted whole blood. Using a constant-region primer together with ProtoScript II reverse transcriptase, TCR beta cDNA was made from 500 to 650 ng of total RNA. Three-round nested multiplex PCR performed with slightly modified ARM-PCR produced the TCR beta libraries. The two initial PCR rounds, around 11 cycles each, used TRBV1-TRBV30 forward and C-beta reverse primers. TCRdb redid the calling of the multiplex PCR reads with MiXCR, one entry per CDR3 protein. The table includes about 320,000 distinct CDR3 sequences, 65% detected once. The material sequenced was peripheral blood. The receptors were sampled from a man between 35 and 55 years old with primary liver carcinoma and hepatitis B virus infection.

V and J are TRBV5-1 and TRBJ1-6; D unresolved. The germline CDR1 and CDR2 sequences are SGHRS and YFSETQ. The CDR3 loop spans 15 amino acids. The ends were cut back, 8 bases at V and 7 bases at J, with 19 bases in the middle. The CDR3 DNA reads as TGCGCCAGTAGCCTGAAGGACCTGTACAATTCACCCCTCCACTTT. It translates to CASSLKDLYNSPLHF.

V and J are TRBV6-1 and TRBJ1-5, with D perhaps matching TRBD1 (5 bases). The CDR3 is 15 residues long. The V end was cut by 8 bases, the J end by 2 bases, with 16 bases between. The V gene's germline CDR1 is MNHNS and CDR2 SASEGT. The CDR3 protein is CASDWGREGNQPQHF. CDR3 in DNA: TGTGCCAGCGATTGGGGCCGGGAAGGCAATCAGCCCCAGCATTTT.

This clonotype was counted ten times or more. The rearrangement links TRBV11-2 to TRBJ1-1; D remains ambiguous. This CDR3 has 12 amino acids. Trimming cost V 6 bases and J 6 bases, with 11 bases left between them. CDR1 is SGHAT and CDR2 is FQNNGV in the germline V gene. The CDR3 region has the DNA TGTGCCAGCAGTCTTTATGGAGCTGAAGCTTTCTTT. Its protein product is CASSLYGAEAFF.

For this clonotype: A read error is possible here, since a much larger clone lies one base away. The gene calls are TRBV29-1 and TRBJ2-7, with D perhaps TRBD1 (5 bases). Germline CDR1 SQVTM, CDR2 ANQGSEA. The CDR3 is made up of 11 amino acids. CDR3 residues: CSAEGVYERYF. In DNA form, the CDR3 reads TGCAGCGCAGAAGGGGTTTACGAGCGGTACTTC.

Notes on this clonotype: As the CDR3 is not closed by the conserved phenylalanine or tryptophan, this likely results from a read error. This rearrangement joins TRBV11-3 to TRBJ2-5; 8 bases map to TRBD1. The CDR3 is 16 amino acids. CDR1 and CDR2 (germline): SGHNT, YENEEA. This CDR3 reads CASSLQGAAGYEIQYS. CDR3 nucleotide sequence: TGTGCCAGCAGCTTACAGGGGGCCGCGGGTTATGAGATCCAGTACTCC.

A note on this clonotype: This could be a read error, since a much larger clone is one nucleotide away. J is TRBJ2-2 and V is TRBV5-8; D is perhaps TRBD2 (6 bases). Germline values: CDR1 SGHTS, CDR2 YDEGEE. CDR3 length: 14 amino acids. The CDR3 sequence: CVSSLGLSRGELFF. In DNA, the CDR3 is TGTGTCAGCAGCCTTGGACTATCCAGGGGGGAGCTGTTTTTT.